The source of this T cell receptor beta chain is a study of blood T cell repertoires in COVID-19. Overall study: The United States, Italy and Spain supplied acute and convalescent COVID-19 samples. The analysed material was cDNA or gDNA that came from T cells, B-cell-depleted T cells, or PBMCs.

Authors' data handling: From reference gene primer amplification, estimates of nucleated cell counts were derived. This table comes from immunoSEQ multiplex PCR, and its TCRdb copy is limited to in-frame clones, with some not included. V and J calls and clone size are copied from that table; D and trimming were computed from the DNA. The table records 190,000 or so clones, over 75% of them present only once. Unmatched junction bases numbered 6, after V lost 0 bases and J lost 5 bases. Germline CDR1 is MNHEY and CDR2 is SVGAGI. The CDR3 has 16 amino acids. This TCR was sampled from a woman older than 75 with acute or convalescent COVID-19. The material sequenced was peripheral blood. The V gene is TRBV6-5, the J gene TRBJ1-5; 8 positions agree with TRBD1. As DNA, the CDR3 is TGTGCCAGCAGTTACTCTAGGACAGGGAGACATCAGCCCCAGCATTTT. This translates into CASSYSRTGRHQPQHF.